A selection of T cell receptor beta chains follows, all from one sample in a study of shared clonotypes between healthy human individuals. Only in-frame clones appear in the TCRdb table, and some are missing; sequencing was by immunoSEQ multiplex PCR. This sample carries about 800,000 clones, 90% to 98% of them seen once, and the ten largest clones take less than 0.25%. Material for sequencing was naive CD8+ T cells sorted from blood. The origin of the receptors is a man aged 25 to 40 in good health. CDR3s include the opening cysteine and the closing phenylalanine or tryptophan. Rows give clone size only sometimes, using once, few, many, or a class for an expanded clone.

CASSLFWGGDDLERYGYTF	TRBJ1-2	NA	TRBV28
CASSSSTGELFF	TRBJ2-2	NA	TRBV9
CASSQEAAGGPYNEQFF	TRBJ2-1	NA	TRBV4-2
CASSDGQAYYGYTF	TRBJ1-2	NA	TRBV25-1
CASSQGGAGTSYNEQFF	TRBJ2-1	NA	TRBV4-1
CASSQGYGYTF	TRBJ1-2	NA	TRBV28
CASSGTSGRARDTQYF	TRBJ2-3	NA	TRBV9
CASSLVAGEGTDTQYF	TRBJ2-3	NA	TRBV5-1
CASRQGVYEQYF	TRBJ2-7	NA	TRBV6-5
CASSLAGHPSYEQYF	TRBJ2-7	NA	TRBV7-9
CASSTRDITYEQYF	TRBJ2-7	NA	TRBV11-2
CASSPVSTDTQYF	TRBJ2-3	once	TRBV27
CASSPWDRGIYGYTF	TRBJ1-2	NA	TRBV9
CASSPSGANVLTF	TRBJ2-6	once	TRBV7-8
CASSFGGARETQYF	TRBJ2-5	NA	TRBV2
CASSKNRGANEKLFF	TRBJ1-4	once	TRBV27
CASSLTGTSGDTQYF	TRBJ2-3	NA	TRBV11-2
CASFGTGGYNEQFF	TRBJ2-1	once	TRBV5-1
CSVQGTGSEEQYF	TRBJ2-7	NA	TRBV29-1
CASSGDRSYEQYF	TRBJ2-7	NA	TRBV9